The next 8 T cell receptor beta chains were all read from a single sample in a study of tumor-infiltrating lymphocytes in primary liver carcinoma. Starting material for RNA and DNA co-extraction consisted of about 19-32 mg of unsorted bulk tissue. The investigators made TCR beta cDNA from about 500 ng total RNA, using a constant-region primer. TCR beta libraries came from three nested multiplex PCR rounds using slightly modified ARM-PCR. Rounds one and two of PCR, each of 10 cycles, were primed with TRBV1-TRBV30 forward primers and a C-beta reverse primer. Each CDR3 protein gets one entry after TCRdb re-called the multiplex PCR reads with MiXCR. Of about 74,000 distinct CDR3 sequences in the sample, over 60% were seen once. Sequenced: liver tumor tissue from sampling region 4. Sample subset: tumor region T4, right-lateral pole. All receptors derive from a man in his forties with primary liver carcinoma and hepatitis B virus infection.

The chain employs TRBV6-5 and TRBJ2-1, with 14 bases fitting TRBD2. This CDR3 has 13 residues. CDR1 is MNHEY, CDR2 SVGAGI, per germline. CDR3 in amino acids: CVSRLAGGNEQFF. For the CDR3, the DNA is TGTGTCAGTCGACTAGCGGGAGGGAATGAGCAGTTCTTC.

With respect to this clonotype: The junction departs from germline at one end; a sequencing error may be responsible. J is TRBJ2-1 and V is TRBV29-1; TRBD2 matches 10 bases. This CDR3 has 12 amino acids. Germline CDR1 is SQVTM and CDR2 is ANQGSEA. CDR3 nucleotides: TGCAGCGCTAGCGGGAGTAACAATGAACAGTTCTTC. Amino acids: CSASGSNNEQFF.

This clonotype was seen once. Here the CDR3 reads CASSQDVGAQETQYF. As DNA, the CDR3 is TGTGCCAGCAGCCAAGATGTTGGGGCCCAGGAGACCCAGTACTTC. The chain carries TRBV3-1 and TRBJ2-5, with a possible D match to TRBD1 (5 bases). This CDR3 contains 15 residues. CDR1 is LGHDT, CDR2 YNNKEL, per germline (reference sequence). V shed 0 bases and J shed 5 bases, with 13 bases lying between them.

On this clonotype itself: Because the CDR3 is missing its conserved closing phenylalanine or tryptophan, this is likely a read error. The chain uses TRBV30 and TRBJ2-1; TRBD1 might be the D (5 bases). The CDR3 contains 13 residues. Germline CDR1 GTSNPN, CDR2 SVGIG (reference sequence). Deletions cut 3 bases from V and 11 bases from J, with 17 bases between. CDR3 region: CAWRSPLPGKQFC. The CDR3 coding sequence is TGTGCCTGGAGAAGTCCCCTACCAGGGAAGCAGTTCTGC.

This clonotype has just one count. The chain is built from TRBV6-5 and TRBJ1-5; 8 bases are a match to TRBD1. The CDR3 length is 14 residues. The V gene end was trimmed by 5 bases and the J gene end by 10 bases; junction bases not matched to a gene: 10. Germline assignment: CDR1 MNHEY and CDR2 SVGAGI. The CDR3 DNA reads TGTGCCAGCAGTCAGGACAGGGTTTGGCAACCCCAGCATTTT. This codes for CASSQDRVWQPQHF.

The CDR3 loop is CSVRVTGRYLRNIQYF. In DNA, the CDR3 is TGCAGCGTCCGAGTGACGGGGAGATACTTAAGAAACATTCAGTACTTC. The V call is TRBV29-1, the J call TRBJ2-4; D perhaps matches TRBD2 (5 bases). V lost 6 bases, J lost 6 bases, and 24 bases lay in between. CDR3 size: 16 residues. Germline V gives CDR1 SQVTM, CDR2 ANQGSEA.

This clonotype occurred many times. The J gene is TRBJ2-1, the V gene TRBV5-6, with 7 bases aligning to TRBD2. Germline CDR1 SGHDT, CDR2 YYEEEE. Trimming cost V 5 bases and J 4 bases; bases outside gene matches: 9. The CDR3 is 15 residues long. This CDR3 reads CASRPRERTYNEQFF. CDR3 in DNA: TGTGCCAGCAGACCGCGGGAGAGGACATACAATGAGCAGTTCTTC.

This clonotype was seen a few times. Given a much more abundant clone one base away, this may be a read error. The rearrangement uses TRBV6-5 and TRBJ1-4; D call uncertain. Germline CDR1 is MNHEY and CDR2 is SVGAGI. This CDR3 is 13 amino acids long. This CDR3 reads CASSYSSRGKPFF. CDR3 sequence (DNA): TGTGCCAGCAGTTACTCTTCCCGAGGAAAACCGTTTTTT.